A single sample gave rise to the 28 T cell receptor beta chains below, sequenced in a study of T-cell reconstitution after alpha-beta-depleted transplantation in children. Molecular barcoding with unique molecular identifiers was used for the TCRbeta library. TCRdb redid the calling of the PCR reads with MiXCR, one entry per CDR3 protein. This sample has about 200,000 distinct CDR3 sequences; 8.4% occur once, and the top ten carry roughly 36%. Material: PBMCs, mostly from graft donor cells, obtained 360 days after TCRalphabeta/CD19-depleted stem cell transplant. Receptor source: a male patient under 10 years old who had a stem cell transplant for acute myeloid leukemia, so the T cells may come from the graft donor.

The gene calls are TRBV7-6 and TRBJ2-2, with D unresolved. Germline-derived CDR1 and CDR2 are SGHVS and FNYEAQ. The CDR3 is 13 amino acids. Trimming shortened V by 4 bases and J by 3 bases, and 6 bases separated the two germline ends. In DNA form, the CDR3 reads TGTGCCAGCAGCTGGAGTTACACCGGGGAGCTGTTTTTT. Residues: CASSWSYTGELFF. The entire variable domain, with the rest obtained from reference TRBV7-6 and TRBJ2-2, is as follows: GAGVSQSPRYKVTKRGQDVALRCDPISGHVSLYWYRQALGQGPEFLTYFNYEAQQDKSGLPNDRFSAERPEGSISTLTIQRTEQRDSAMYRCASSWSYTGELFFGEGSRLTVL.

This clonotype was counted ten times or more. The chain carries TRBV19 and TRBJ2-1, with TRBD2 identical over 10 bases. Germline CDR1 and CDR2: LNHDA and SQIVND (reference sequence). V shed 5 bases and J 14 bases; nucleotides not matched to a gene: 12. The CDR3 has 14 residues. For the CDR3, the DNA is TGTGCCAGTAGTCCGACGGGACTAGCGCGGTCGGAGTTCTTC. Translated: CASSPTGLARSEFF.

The chain is built from TRBV7-9 and TRBJ2-6, with a possible D match to TRBD1 (6 bases). Germline values: CDR1 SEHNR, CDR2 FQNEAQ (reference sequence). The V end lost 7 bases, the J end lost 0 bases, and 13 bases lay between the germline ends. This CDR3 is 16 amino acids long. For the CDR3, the DNA is TGTGCCAGCAACCAGGGGTCAGACTCTGGGGCCAACGTCCTGACTTTC. Translated: CASNQGSDSGANVLTF.

The chain couples TRBV9 to TRBJ2-5; the D gene is possibly TRBD1 (6 bases). The germline V and J ends were trimmed by 1 base and 4 bases, with 14 bases remaining between them. Germline V lookup: CDR1 SGDLS, CDR2 YYNGEE. CDR3 size: 15 residues. The CDR3 loop reads CASSVWAGAGETQYF. The CDR3 DNA reads as TGTGCCAGCAGCGTATGGGCAGGGGCAGGAGAGACCCAGTACTTC.

This clonotype was seen a handful of times. The chain couples TRBV20-1 to TRBJ2-3, with 8 nucleotides matching TRBD1. CDR1 and CDR2 (germline): DFQATT, SNEGSKA (reference sequence). The junction had 5 bases not matched to a gene; V was cut back by 5 bases and J by 1 base. This CDR3 region has 14 residues. The CDR3 DNA reads as TGCAGTGCTTCCCAGGGGGCGCGCACAGATACGCAGTATTTT. Translation gives CSASQGARTDTQYF.

J is TRBJ2-1 and V is TRBV12-3 or TRBV12-4; 7 bases match TRBD1. J was trimmed by 3 bases and V by 6 bases; bases with no gene match: 5. The length of the CDR3 is 14 residues. The CDR3 loop reads CASSTGTDYNEQFF. CDR3 sequence (DNA): TGTGCCAGCAGCACCGGGACAGACTACAATGAGCAGTTCTTC.

This clonotype appeared many times. The rearrangement joins TRBV11-1 to TRBJ2-3, with 7 bases matching TRBD1. CDR1 is SGHAT and CDR2 is FQDESV in the germline V gene (reference sequence). With 5 bases clipped from V and 8 bases from J, the junction kept 7 bases outside the gene matches. The CDR3 sequence is 13 residues long. CDR3 nucleotide sequence: TGTGCCAGCAGCCAAGACAGGGAATCTACGCAGTATTTT. Translation: CASSQDRESTQYF.

This clonotype was seen a few times. The chain has TRBV12-3 or TRBV12-4 and TRBJ1-6, with TRBD1 matching 11 bases. V trimming: 6 bases; J trimming: 9 bases; junction bases outside the gene matches: 7. There are 15 residues in the CDR3. The CDR3 DNA sequence: TGTGCCAGCAGCCTTGGACAGGGGGCAGTTTCACCCCTCCACTTT. This gives the protein CASSLGQGAVSPLHF.

In this sample, this clonotype turned up many times. The genes are TRBV12-3 or TRBV12-4 and TRBJ2-1, with TRBD1 identical over 8 bases. The CDR3 has 15 residues. V lost 3 bases and J lost 5; bases outside the gene matches: 6. CDR3 sequence: CASSLRTGLHNEQFF. CDR3 nucleotides: TGTGCCAGCAGTTTGAGGACAGGGTTGCACAATGAGCAGTTCTTC.

This chain uses TRBV3-1 with TRBJ2-1, with 9 positions matching TRBD2. Per germline, CDR1 LGHDT and CDR2 YNNKEL (reference sequence). This CDR3 contains 17 residues. Germline trimming cut 0 bases from V and 2 bases from J; bases unmatched to any gene: 5. The CDR3 region has the DNA TGTGCCAGCAGCCAAGATCTAAGCGGGAGGACCTACAATGAGCAGTTCTTC. Protein sequence: CASSQDLSGRTYNEQFF.

This clonotype was picked up a small number of times. The V call is TRBV30, the J call TRBJ2-3; 9 bases match TRBD2. The CDR3 loop spans 15 amino acids. CDR1 is GTSNPN, CDR2 SVGIG, per germline (reference sequence). V gave up 1 base and J gave up 4 bases; unmatched junction bases: 6. CDR3 nucleotides: TGTGCCTGGAGTGAGTTGCGGGGGGGACCAGATACGCAGTATTTT. Translating it yields CAWSELRGGPDTQYF.

This clonotype has just a few counts. CDR3 coding DNA: TGCAGCGTTACGGGACAGGGGGTCGGTCAGCCCCAGCATTTT. It encodes CSVTGQGVGQPQHF. The chain recombines TRBV29-1 with TRBJ1-5; TRBD1 matches 11 bases. Trimming took 5 bases from V and 6 from J; bases not matched to a gene: 6. This CDR3 has 14 amino acids. Germline V CDR1 and CDR2: SQVTM, ANQGSEA.

This clonotype was observed a few times. The chain is built from TRBV12-3 or TRBV12-4 and TRBJ2-1; D is uncertain. The CDR3 sequence is 13 residues long. With 5 bases removed from V and 8 bases from J, the gap between germline ends came to 13 bases. The CDR3 DNA reads TGTGCCAGCAGTCACCCAAGGTTGGATGAGCAGTTCTTC. Encoded protein: CASSHPRLDEQFF.

This clonotype was seen more than once but under ten times. This rearrangement joins TRBV12-3 or TRBV12-4 to TRBJ2-3; 9 bases match TRBD2. The CDR3 loop spans 17 amino acids. Trimming cost V 2 bases and J 1 base; bases outside gene matches: 7. The CDR3 here is CASSLPRLAVGTDTQYF. DNA of the CDR3: TGTGCCAGCAGTTTACCTCGACTAGCGGTGGGCACAGATACGCAGTATTTT.

At least ten counts were recorded for this clonotype. J is TRBJ2-7 and V is TRBV4-1; 8 positions agree with TRBD1. Trimming at V came to 1 base and at J to 4 bases, leaving 9 bases not matched to a gene. This CDR3 region has 16 residues. Germline CDR1 reads MGHRA; CDR2 reads YSYEKL. The CDR3 nucleotides read TGCGCCAGCAGCCAAGTAATCGGGACAGGCTCTTACGAGCAGTACTTC. Translation gives CASSQVIGTGSYEQYF.

This clonotype was seen many times. The DNA of the CDR3 is TGTGCCAGCAGCTCTGGAGCGGGAGCTCCGGGAGATACGCAGTATTTT. Amino acid sequence: CASSSGAGAPGDTQYF. The chain carries TRBV6-1 and TRBJ2-3; 8 bases agree with TRBD2. Germline CDR1 reads MNHNS; CDR2 reads SASEGT. V shed 6 bases and J 5 bases; nucleotides not matched to a gene: 13. The CDR3 spans 16 residues.

The chain recombines TRBV12-3 or TRBV12-4 with TRBJ2-1; 11 bases align to TRBD2. The CDR3 consists of 16 residues. Trimming took 1 base from V and 7 from J; bases not matched to a gene: 6. This CDR3 reads CASSLVGGLAENEQFF. CDR3 in DNA: TGTGCCAGCAGTTTAGTTGGGGGACTAGCGGAGAATGAGCAGTTCTTC.

This clonotype was seen a handful of times. The V call is TRBV7-8, the J call TRBJ2-2, with a tentative D call TRBD2 (5 bases). Looked up from germline, CDR1 is SGHVS and CDR2 is FQNEAQ. CDR3 length equals 13 residues. Trimming pared 8 bases from V and 4 bases from J, leaving 11 bases between. The CDR3: CASHWESTGELFF. CDR3 coding DNA: TGTGCCAGCCATTGGGAGAGCACCGGGGAGCTGTTTTTT. The whole variable domain, filled in from reference TRBV7-8 and TRBJ2-2, reads GAGVSQSPRYKVAKRGQDVALRCDPISGHVSLFWYQQALGQGPEFLTYFQNEAQLDKSGLPSDRFFAERPEGSVSTLKIQRTQQEDSAVYLCASHWESTGELFFGEGSRLTVL.

In its sample, this clonotype was seen many times. The DNA for the CDR3 is TGTGCCAGCAGTGCTCTAGCGGGGGACCTCACAGATACGCAGTATTTT. Its translation is CASSALAGDLTDTQYF. The J gene is TRBJ2-3, the V gene TRBV12-3 or TRBV12-4; 10 bases line up with TRBD2. CDR3 length equals 16 residues. Trimming at V came to 5 bases and at J to 2 bases, leaving 7 bases not matched to a gene.

J is TRBJ2-7 and V is TRBV11-2; possibly TRBD2 for D (7 bases). Germline loops: CDR1 SGHAT, CDR2 FQNNGV. The CDR3 has 16 amino acids. V shed 5 bases and J shed 0 bases, with 17 bases lying between them. The CDR3 nucleotides are TGTGCCAGCAGCCTGCGACTAGCAGGGGTCTCCTACGAGCAGTACTTC. It translates to CASSLRLAGVSYEQYF.

J is TRBJ2-3 and V is TRBV24-1, with a possible D match to TRBD1 (5 bases). Germline lookup yields CDR1 KGHDR and CDR2 SFDVKD. Trimming pared 5 bases from V and 4 bases from J, leaving 15 bases between. The CDR3 has 15 residues. The CDR3: CATSASGQGSDTQYF. The CDR3 DNA reads as TGTGCCACCAGTGCCTCCGGTCAGGGTTCAGATACGCAGTATTTT.

This clonotype appeared many times. This rearrangement joins TRBV7-6 to TRBJ2-3, with D possibly matching TRBD1 (7 bases). The germline V gene has CDR1 SGHVS and CDR2 FNYEAQ. V was cut by 4 bases and J by 1 base, with 18 bases left in between. CDR3 size: 17 residues. The CDR3 protein is CASSSPTGDSRTDTQYF. CDR3 bases: TGTGCCAGCAGCTCCCCCACAGGGGACTCCCGCACAGATACGCAGTATTTT.

The chain has TRBV29-1 and TRBJ1-1; 10 bases are a match to TRBD1. After removal of 3 bases from V and 0 bases from J, the junction contained 7 bases not matched to a gene. The germline gives CDR1 SQVTM, CDR2 ANQGSEA. This CDR3 spans 16 amino acids. CDR3 protein: CSVERWGQGLNTEAFF. Here the CDR3 DNA reads TGCAGCGTTGAGAGATGGGGACAGGGGCTGAACACTGAAGCTTTCTTT.

The gene calls are TRBV5-1 and TRBJ1-1; the D gene is possibly TRBD1 (5 bases). From germline, CDR1 is SGHRS and CDR2 YFSETQ. The length of the CDR3 is 14 residues. The V end was cut by 0 bases, the J end by 8 bases, with 14 bases between. CDR3 amino acids: CASSLVAGIREAFF. In DNA, the CDR3 is TGCGCCAGCAGCTTGGTAGCAGGGATAAGGGAAGCTTTCTTT. The full variable domain, in which reference TRBV5-1 and TRBJ1-1 provide the parts outside the CDR3, is KAGVTQTPRYLIKTRGQQVTLSCSPISGHRSVSWYQQTPGQGLQFLFEYFSETQRNKGNFPGRFSGRQFSNSRSEMNVSTLELGDSALYLCASSLVAGIREAFFGQGTRLTVV.

The V call is TRBV20-1, the J call TRBJ2-1; D is uncertain. The CDR3 has 14 residues. The germline V and J ends were trimmed by 0 bases and 3 bases, with 9 bases remaining between them. Germline assignment: CDR1 DFQATT and CDR2 SNEGSKA (reference sequence). The CDR3 nucleotides are TGCAGTGCTAGAGATTTTAGTAGCTACAATGAGCAGTTCTTC. Translating gives CSARDFSSYNEQFF.

V and J are TRBV12-3 or TRBV12-4 and TRBJ2-7; the match to TRBD2 covers 7 bases. Trimming cost V 2 bases and J 6 bases; bases outside gene matches: 4. The CDR3 extends over 13 amino acids. CDR3 DNA: TGTGCCAGCAGTTTATCACTAGCGTTCGAGCAGTACTTC. The encoded protein is CASSLSLAFEQYF.

This clonotype was seen ten or more times. The V gene is TRBV29-1, the J gene TRBJ2-1; D not resolved. The ends were cut back, 7 bases at V and 4 bases at J, with 8 bases in the middle. The CDR3 extends over 11 amino acids. CDR1 SQVTM and CDR2 ANQGSEA come from the germline V gene. CDR3 amino acids: CSGKAYNEQFF. In DNA form, the CDR3 reads TGCAGCGGGAAAGCTTACAATGAGCAGTTCTTC.

J is TRBJ2-5 and V is TRBV6-5, with unresolved D. The germline V gene has CDR1 MNHEY and CDR2 SVGAGI. V gave up 2 bases and J gave up 2 bases, with 9 bases separating them. CDR3 length equals 14 residues. CDR3 in DNA: TGTGCCAGCAGTTACCGAGGCAGACAAGAGACCCAGTACTTC. It is translated as CASSYRGRQETQYF.